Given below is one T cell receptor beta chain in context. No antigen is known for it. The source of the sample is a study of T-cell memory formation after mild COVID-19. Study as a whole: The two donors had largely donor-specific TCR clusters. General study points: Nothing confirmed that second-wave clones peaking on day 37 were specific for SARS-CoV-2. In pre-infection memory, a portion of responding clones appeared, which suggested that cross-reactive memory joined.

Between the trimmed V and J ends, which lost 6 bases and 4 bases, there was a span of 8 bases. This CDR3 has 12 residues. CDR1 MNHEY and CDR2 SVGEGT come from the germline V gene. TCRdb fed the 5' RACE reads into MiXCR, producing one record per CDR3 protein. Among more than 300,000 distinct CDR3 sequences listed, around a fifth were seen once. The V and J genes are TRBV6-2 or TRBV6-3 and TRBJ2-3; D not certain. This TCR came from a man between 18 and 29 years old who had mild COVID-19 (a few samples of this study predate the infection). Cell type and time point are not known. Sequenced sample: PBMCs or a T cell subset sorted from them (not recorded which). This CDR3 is CASRVNADTQYF. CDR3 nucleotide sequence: TGTGCCAGCAGAGTTAACGCAGATACGCAGTATTTT.